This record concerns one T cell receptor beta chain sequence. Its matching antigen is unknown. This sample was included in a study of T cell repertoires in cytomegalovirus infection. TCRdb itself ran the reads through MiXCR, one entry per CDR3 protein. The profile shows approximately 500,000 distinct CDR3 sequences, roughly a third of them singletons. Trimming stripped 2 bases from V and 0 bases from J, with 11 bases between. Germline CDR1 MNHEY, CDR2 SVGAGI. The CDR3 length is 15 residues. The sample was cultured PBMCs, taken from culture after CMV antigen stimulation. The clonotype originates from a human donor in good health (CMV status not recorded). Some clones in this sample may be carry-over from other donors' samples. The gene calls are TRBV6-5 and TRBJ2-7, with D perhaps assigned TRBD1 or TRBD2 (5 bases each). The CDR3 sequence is CASSYGGAISYEQYF. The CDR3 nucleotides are TGTGCCAGCAGTTACGGGGGAGCGATCTCCTACGAGCAGTACTTC.